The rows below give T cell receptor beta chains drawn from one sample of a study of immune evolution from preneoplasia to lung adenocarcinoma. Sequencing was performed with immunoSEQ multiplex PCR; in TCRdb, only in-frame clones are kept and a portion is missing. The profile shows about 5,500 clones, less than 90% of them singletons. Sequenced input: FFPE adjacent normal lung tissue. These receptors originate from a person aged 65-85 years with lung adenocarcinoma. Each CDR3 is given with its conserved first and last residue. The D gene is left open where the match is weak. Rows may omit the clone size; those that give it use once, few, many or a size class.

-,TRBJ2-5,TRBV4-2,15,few,CASSLTPDKQETQYF,TGTGCCAGCAGCCTAACTCCGGACAAGCAAGAGACCCAGTACTTC
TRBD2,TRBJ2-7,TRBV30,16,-,CAWRSIAGASSYEQYF,TGTGCCTGGAGGTCGATAGCGGGAGCGAGCTCCTACGAGCAGTACTTC
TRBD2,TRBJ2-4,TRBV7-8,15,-,CASSLEGGPGGIQYF,TGTGCCAGCAGCTTAGAGGGAGGGCCCGGGGGCATTCAGTACTTC
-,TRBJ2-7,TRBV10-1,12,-,CASRALGGEQYF,TGCGCCAGCAGAGCGCTGGGGGGCGAGCAGTACTTC
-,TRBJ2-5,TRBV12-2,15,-,CASRPSGPCRETQYF,TGTGCAAGTCGCCCCTCGGGCCCCTGTAGAGAGACCCAGTACTTC
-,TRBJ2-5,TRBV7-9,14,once,CASSLWRGQETQYF,TGTGCCAGCAGCTTATGGAGGGGCCAAGAGACCCAGTACTTC
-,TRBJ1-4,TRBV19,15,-,CASSMIWTFNEKLFF,TGTGCCAGTAGTATGATCTGGACATTTAATGAAAAACTGTTTTTT
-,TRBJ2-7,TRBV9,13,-,CASSVGPTGEQYF,TGTGCCAGCAGCGTAGGACCTACCGGCGAGCAGTACTTC
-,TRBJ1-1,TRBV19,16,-,CASSPPSHIMNTEAFF,TGTGCCAGTAGTCCCCCCAGCCACATTATGAACACTGAAGCTTTCTTT
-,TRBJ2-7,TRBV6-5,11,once,CASRTAYEQYF,TGTGCCAGCCGAACAGCCTACGAGCAGTACTTC
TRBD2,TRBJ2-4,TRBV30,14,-,CACSAGGGRNIQYF,TGTGCCTGTTCCGCGGGGGGCGGGCGAAACATTCAGTACTTC
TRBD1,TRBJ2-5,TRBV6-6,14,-,CASSLQGAGETQYF,TGTGCCAGCAGTTTACAGGGGGCGGGAGAGACCCAGTACTTC
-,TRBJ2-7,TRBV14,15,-,CASSQGGPWSYEQYF,TGTGCCAGCAGCCAGGGGGGTCCCTGGAGCTACGAGCAGTACTTC
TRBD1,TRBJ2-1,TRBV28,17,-,CASSLPFGRGLWNEQFF,TGTGCCAGCAGTCTTCCTTTCGGCAGGGGGCTATGGAATGAGCAGTTCTTC
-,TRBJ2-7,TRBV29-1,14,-,CSVRLYRGVSEQYF,TGCAGCGTTCGCCTTTATAGGGGGGTCAGCGAGCAGTACTTC
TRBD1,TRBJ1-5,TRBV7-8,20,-,CASSSSILRQGFSSNQPQHF,TGTGCCAGCAGCTCATCCATTTTGAGACAGGGATTTTCGAGCAATCAGCCCCAGCATTTT
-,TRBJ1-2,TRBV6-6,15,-,CASTVMTNRAGGYTF,TGTGCCAGCACCGTTATGACTAACAGGGCGGGGGGCTACACCTTC
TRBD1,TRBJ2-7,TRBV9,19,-,CASSQRALHGQGPTYEQYF,TGTGCCAGCAGCCAAAGGGCCCTACACGGACAGGGACCGACCTACGAGCAGTACTTC
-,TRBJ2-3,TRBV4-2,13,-,CASSQAFTGLQYF,TGTGCCAGCAGCCAGGCTTTTACCGGGTTACAGTATTTT
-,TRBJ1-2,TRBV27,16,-,CASSFGRRQGRYGYTF,TGTGCCAGCAGTTTTGGTAGGCGCCAGGGCCGCTATGGCTACACCTTC
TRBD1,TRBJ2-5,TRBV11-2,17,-,CASSAPGQMVGQETQYF,TGTGCCAGCAGCGCCCCGGGACAGATGGTCGGTCAAGAGACCCAGTACTTC
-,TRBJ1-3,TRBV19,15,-,CASRGATGRGNTIYF,TGTGCCAGTAGGGGGGCGACAGGACGAGGAAACACCATATATTTT
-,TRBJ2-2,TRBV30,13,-,CAWSGQNTGELFF,TGTGCCTGGAGTGGCCAGAACACCGGGGAGCTGTTTTTT
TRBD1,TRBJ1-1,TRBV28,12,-,CVSRQGSTEAFF,TGTGTCAGCCGACAGGGGAGCACTGAAGCTTTCTTT
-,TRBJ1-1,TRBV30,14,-,CAWSVSVMNTEAFF,TGTGCCTGGAGTGTATCGGTTATGAACACTGAAGCTTTCTTT
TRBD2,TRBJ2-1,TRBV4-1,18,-,CASSQDWRASGGRNEQFF,TGCGCCAGCAGCCAAGATTGGCGGGCTAGCGGGGGCCGCAATGAGCAGTTCTTC
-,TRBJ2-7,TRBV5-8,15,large,CASSTGTHANYEQYF,TGTGCCAGCAGCACCGGGACGCACGCCAACTACGAGCAGTACTTC
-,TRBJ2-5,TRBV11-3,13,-,CASSSGGLETQYF,TGTGCCAGCAGCTCCGGCGGCTTGGAGACCCAGTACTTC
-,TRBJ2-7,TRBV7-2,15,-,CASSLAFGQVYEQYF,TGTGCCAGCAGCTTAGCGTTCGGACAAGTATACGAGCAGTACTTC
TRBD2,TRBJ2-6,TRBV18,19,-,CASSPNRLAGDSGANVLTF,TGTGCCAGCTCACCAAACAGACTAGCGGGGGACTCTGGGGCCAACGTCCTGACTTTC
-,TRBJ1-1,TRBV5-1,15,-,CASRSAGTTNTEAFF,TGCGCCAGCAGGTCCGCCGGGACAACGAACACTGAAGCTTTCTTT
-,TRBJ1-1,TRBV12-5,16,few,CASVDSGGALDTEAFF,TGTGCTAGTGTTGACAGCGGAGGAGCTCTGGACACTGAAGCTTTCTTT
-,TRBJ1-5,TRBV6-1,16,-,CASSGRDRTLKQPQHF,TGTGCCAGCAGTGGCCGGGATAGGACTCTGAAACAGCCCCAGCATTTT
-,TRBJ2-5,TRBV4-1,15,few,CASSQGPSVLETQYF,TGCGCCAGCAGCCAAGGGCCTAGCGTTTTGGAGACCCAGTACTTC
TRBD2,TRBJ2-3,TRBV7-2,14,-,CASSLATSRDTQYF,TGTGCCAGCAGCTTAGCGACTAGCCGAGATACGCAGTATTTT
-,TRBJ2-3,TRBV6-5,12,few,CASSPQGGTQYF,TGTGCCAGCAGTCCCCAGGGGGGTACGCAGTATTTT
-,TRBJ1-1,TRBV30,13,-,CAWSLDRNTEAFF,TGTGCCTGGAGTCTCGACAGGAACACTGAAGCTTTCTTT
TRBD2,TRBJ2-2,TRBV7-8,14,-,CATERGANTGELFF,TGTGCCACCGAGCGGGGGGCGAACACCGGGGAGCTGTTTTTT
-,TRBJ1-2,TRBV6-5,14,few,CASSSLDINYGYTF,TGTGCCAGCAGTTCCCTCGACATCAACTATGGCTACACCTTC
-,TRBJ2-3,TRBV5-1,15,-,CASTQAGNPTDTQYF,TGCGCCAGCACCCAAGCGGGCAACCCCACAGATACGCAGTATTTT
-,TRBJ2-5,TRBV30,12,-,CAGKGGGETQYF,TGTGCCGGTAAAGGGGGTGGTGAGACCCAGTACTTC
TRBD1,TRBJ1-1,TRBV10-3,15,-,CAISGTGGYNTEAFF,TGTGCCATCAGTGGGACAGGGGGTTATAACACTGAAGCTTTCTTT
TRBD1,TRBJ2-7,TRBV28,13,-,CASSLRQGYEQYF,TGTGCCAGCAGTCTAAGACAGGGTTACGAGCAGTACTTC
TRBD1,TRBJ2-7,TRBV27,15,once,CASSLPGTAIYEQYF,TGTGCCAGCAGTTTACCGGGGACAGCGATTTACGAGCAGTACTTC
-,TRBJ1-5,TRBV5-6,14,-,CASSSGQLNQPQHF,TGTGCCAGCAGCTCCGGACAGCTGAATCAGCCCCAGCATTTT